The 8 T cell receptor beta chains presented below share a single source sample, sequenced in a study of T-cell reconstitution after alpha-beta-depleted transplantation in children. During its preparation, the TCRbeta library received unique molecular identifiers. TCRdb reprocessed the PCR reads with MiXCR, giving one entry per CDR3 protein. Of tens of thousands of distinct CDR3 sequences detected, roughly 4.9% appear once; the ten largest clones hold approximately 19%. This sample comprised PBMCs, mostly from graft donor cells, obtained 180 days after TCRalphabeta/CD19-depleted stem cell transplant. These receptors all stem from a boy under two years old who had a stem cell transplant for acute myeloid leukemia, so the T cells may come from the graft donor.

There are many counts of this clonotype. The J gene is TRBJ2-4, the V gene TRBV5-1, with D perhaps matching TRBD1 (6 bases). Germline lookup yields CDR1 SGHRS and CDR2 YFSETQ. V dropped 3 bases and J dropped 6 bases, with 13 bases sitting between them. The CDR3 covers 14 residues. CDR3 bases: TGCGCCAGCAGCTCAGGGGTAAGGGGAAACATTCAGTACTTC. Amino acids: CASSSGVRGNIQYF.

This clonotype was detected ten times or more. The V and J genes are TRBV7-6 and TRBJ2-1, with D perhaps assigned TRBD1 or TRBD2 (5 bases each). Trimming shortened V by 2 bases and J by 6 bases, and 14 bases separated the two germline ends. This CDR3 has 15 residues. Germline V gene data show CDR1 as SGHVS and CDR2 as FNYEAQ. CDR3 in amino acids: CASSLSGTSRNEQFF. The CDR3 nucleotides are TGTGCCAGCAGCTTATCCGGGACCTCTCGCAATGAGCAGTTCTTC.

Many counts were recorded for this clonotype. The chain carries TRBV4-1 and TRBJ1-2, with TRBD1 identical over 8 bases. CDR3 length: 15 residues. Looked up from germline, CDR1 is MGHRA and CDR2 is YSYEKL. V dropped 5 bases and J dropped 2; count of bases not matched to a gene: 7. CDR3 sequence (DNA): TGCGCCAGCAGCGCACAGGGGGAAGGAAACTATGGCTACACCTTC. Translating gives CASSAQGEGNYGYTF.

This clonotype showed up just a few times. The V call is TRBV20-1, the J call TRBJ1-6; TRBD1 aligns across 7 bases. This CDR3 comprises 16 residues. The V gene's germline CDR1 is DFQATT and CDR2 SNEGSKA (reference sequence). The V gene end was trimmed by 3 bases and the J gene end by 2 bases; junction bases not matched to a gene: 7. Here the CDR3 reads CSASVSTGAYNSPLHF. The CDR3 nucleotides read TGCAGTGCTAGCGTTTCAACAGGGGCCTATAATTCACCCCTCCACTTT.

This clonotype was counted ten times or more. CDR3 region: CASSLGTGGMNTEAFF. DNA of the CDR3: TGTGCCAGCAGTTTAGGGACAGGGGGCATGAACACTGAAGCTTTCTTT. The J gene is TRBJ1-1, the V gene TRBV12-3 or TRBV12-4; 11 bases are shared with TRBD1. J lost 0 bases, V lost 1 base, and 1 base had no gene match. The CDR3 spans 16 residues.

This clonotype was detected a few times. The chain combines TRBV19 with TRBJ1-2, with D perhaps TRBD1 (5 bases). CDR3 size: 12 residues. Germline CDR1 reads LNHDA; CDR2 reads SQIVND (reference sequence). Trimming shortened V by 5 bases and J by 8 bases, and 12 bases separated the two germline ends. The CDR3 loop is CASSHRGMGYTF. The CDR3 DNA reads TGTGCCAGTAGTCATCGGGGGATGGGCTACACCTTC.

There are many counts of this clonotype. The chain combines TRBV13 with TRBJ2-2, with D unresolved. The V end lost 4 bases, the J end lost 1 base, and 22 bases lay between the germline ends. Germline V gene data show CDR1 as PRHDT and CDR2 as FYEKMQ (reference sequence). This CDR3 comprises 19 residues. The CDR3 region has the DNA TGTGCCAGCAGCTCCATTACGGCCCTTGGAGACGAGAACACCGGGGAGCTGTTTTTT. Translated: CASSSITALGDENTGELFF.

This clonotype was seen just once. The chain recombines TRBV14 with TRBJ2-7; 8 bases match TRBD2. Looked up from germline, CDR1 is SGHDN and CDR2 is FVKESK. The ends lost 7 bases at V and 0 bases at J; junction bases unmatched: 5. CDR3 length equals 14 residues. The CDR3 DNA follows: TGTGCCAGCAACGGGGGGGGGAGCTCCTACGAGCAGTACGTC. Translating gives CASNGGGSSYEQYV.